This T cell receptor beta chain was captured in a study of CD4+ T cells in melanoma. Repertoires were generated with immunoSEQ multiplex PCR, while TCRdb's copy carries only in-frame clones and drops some. The sample lists some 120,000 clones; 80% to 95% were seen once. There are 11 residues in the CDR3. V was pared by 5 bases and J by 7 bases, with 11 bases between. The germline V gene encodes CDR1 DFQATT and CDR2 SNEGSKA (reference sequence). The source of this sequence is a human donor with melanoma. V and J are TRBV20-1 and TRBJ1-2; D gene ambiguous. Sequenced material: peripheral blood. CDR3 loop: CSAPKGSGYTF. The DNA of the CDR3 is TGCAGTGCTCCCAAAGGTAGTGGCTACACCTTC.